The present T cell receptor (beta chain) was sequenced within a study of shared clonotypes between healthy human individuals. In the study overall: Aged 18 to 49, the donors were two women and three men. Overall study findings and caveats: In several donors, 4.5% to 5.5% of naive CD4 clonotypes appeared in common. Clonotypes which were not shared had lower generation probabilities than clonotypes that all four donors shared.

Assay used: immunoSEQ multiplex PCR; TCRdb lists only in-frame clones, some missing. Of about 1.5 million clones in the sample, 95% to 99% were seen once. As regards this clone: Its target is unknown.

The CDR3 is 14 amino acids. Germline-derived CDR1 and CDR2 are MNHNS and SASEGT. After removal of 6 bases from V and 3 bases from J, the junction contained 7 bases not matched to a gene. Specimen: naive CD4+ T cells sorted from blood. As for subset: CD45RA+ positively selected. The sequence was collected from a man in his thirties or forties in good health. The rearrangement uses TRBV6-1 and TRBJ1-1, with 7 bases matching TRBD1. The CDR3 loop reads CASSAQGMDTEAFF. The CDR3 bases are TGTGCCAGCAGCGCACAGGGGATGGACACTGAAGCTTTCTTT.